This TCR beta chain originates from a study of T-cell reconstitution after alpha-beta-depleted transplantation in children. Whole-study results and caveats: Expanded clones from the graft, numbering several hundred, reportedly supplied alpha-beta T cells about two months after transplant. Newly produced T cells mostly provided counts and TCRbeta diversity after one year, as hyperexpanded clones declined. Some patients' high day-60 TCRbeta diversity was traced to surviving recipient T cells and thymic progenitors.

Comments on this clonotype: The antigen is not known.

The CDR3 runs to 16 residues. Germline loops: CDR1 LGHDT, CDR2 YNNKEL (reference sequence). Germline trimming cut 4 bases from V and 5 bases from J; bases unmatched to any gene: 9. TCRbeta library preparation incorporated unique molecular identifiers. TCRdb fed the PCR reads into MiXCR, producing one record per CDR3 protein. The sample includes just over 950,000 distinct CDR3 sequences, about 31% of them seen just once. Sample: PBMCs, mostly from graft donor cells, taken 360 days after TCRalphabeta/CD19-depleted stem cell transplant. This receptor was taken from a boy in the first two years of life who had a stem cell transplant for SCID, so the T cells may come from the graft donor. The gene calls are TRBV3-1 and TRBJ2-2, with 8 bases lining up with TRBD1. In DNA, the CDR3 is TGTGCCAGCAGCCCCCCCAGGACAGGGCGGACCGGGGAGCTGTTTTTT. This translates into CASSPPRTGRTGELFF.